This paragraph covers one TCR beta chain sequence. The junction departs from the called germline gene at one end, perhaps through a read error. This entry comes from a study of blood T cell repertoires in COVID-19. Study information: Some COVID-19 samples were acute and others convalescent; all came from the United States, Italy and Spain. From T cells, B-cell-depleted T cells, or PBMCs came the material, which was cDNA or gDNA.

Original processing methods: From reference gene primer amplification, estimates of nucleated cell counts were derived. Data came from immunoSEQ multiplex PCR; TCRdb stores just in-frame clones and leaves some out. The V and J calls and clone size were taken over from that table, and D and trimming were inferred from the DNA. The data contain approximately 60,000 clones, 85% of them seen just once; the ten biggest clones take up about a sixth. Germline V CDR1 and CDR2: SGHKS, YYEKEE (reference sequence). This CDR3 comprises 19 residues. The clonotype originates from a human donor in a cohort sampled during active COVID-19. The gene calls are TRBV5-5 and TRBJ2-1, with 9 bases lining up with TRBD1. Material for sequencing was peripheral blood. CDR3 amino acids: CASRTAPRTGELSYNKQFF. DNA of the CDR3: TGTGCCAGCAGGACCGCCCCGCGGACAGGGGAATTGTCCTACAATAAGCAGTTCTTC.